This T cell receptor beta chain appears in the sequencing data of a study of T-cell reconstitution after alpha-beta-depleted transplantation in children. Preparation of the TCRbeta library used unique molecular identifiers. TCRdb analysed the PCR reads with MiXCR anew, one entry per CDR3 protein. The table includes around 190,000 distinct CDR3 sequences, approximately 6.9% detected once. This clonotype was detected many times. Antigen: not known. Findings of the study overall: It was surviving recipient T cells and thymic progenitors that gave some patients high TCRbeta diversity at day 60. After one year, T-cell counts and TCRbeta diversity mostly came from new T cells.

The length of the CDR3 is 13 residues. V was pared by 8 bases and J by 0 bases, with 9 bases between. Germline V gives CDR1 SGHRS, CDR2 YFSETQ. The sequence derives from a boy aged 2 to 10 with acute lymphoblastic leukemia, due to receive a stem cell transplant. The starting material was PBMCs, obtained before TCRalphabeta/CD19-depleted stem cell transplant. This rearrangement joins TRBV5-1 to TRBJ1-3; D not certain. CDR3 DNA sequence: TGCGCCAGTACTTCAGACTCTGGAAACACCATATATTTT. Amino acid sequence: CASTSDSGNTIYF.